The rows below give T cell receptor beta chains drawn from one sample of a study of molecular identifiers for immune sequencing clone quantification. From the PCR reads, TCRdb called clonotypes with MiXCR, one entry per CDR3 protein. The sample records some 41,000 distinct CDR3 sequences, 24% being singletons. Material for sequencing was naive CD8+ T cells from blood, with Jurkat cell RNA spiked in. Receptor source: a human donor in good health. Some libraries in this study had Jurkat cell RNA spiked in. Each CDR3 is given with its conserved first and last residue. D genes are given only for firm matches. Size is stated for part of the rows, as once, few or many counts, or as a class when the clone is expanded.

CDR3aa: CSAHNLRQGTQETQYF
CDR3nt: TGCAGTGCTCACAACCTAAGACAGGGCACACAAGAGACCCAGTACTTC
d_gene: TRBD1
abundance: many
v_gene: TRBV20-1
j_gene: TRBJ2-5

CDR3aa: CASSIRTHNSYEQYF
CDR3nt: TGTGCCAGCAGCATACGGACGCATAACTCCTACGAGCAGTACTTC
d_gene: NA
abundance: NA
v_gene: TRBV13
j_gene: TRBJ2-7

CDR3aa: CASSQDYSGPGREVFF
CDR3nt: TGCGCCAGCAGCCAAGATTATTCCGGGCCAGGGCGAGAGGTTTTCTTT
d_gene: NA
abundance: medium-sized
v_gene: TRBV4-3
j_gene: TRBJ1-1

CDR3aa: CASSQDSGNTEAFF
CDR3nt: TGCGCCAGCAGCCAAGACTCAGGGAACACTGAAGCTTTCTTT
d_gene: NA
abundance: many
v_gene: TRBV4-3
j_gene: TRBJ1-1

CDR3aa: CASSLGREWEETQYF
CDR3nt: TGTGCCAGCAGCTTGGGGCGGGAGTGGGAAGAGACCCAGTACTTC
d_gene: TRBD2
abundance: NA
v_gene: TRBV5-6
j_gene: TRBJ2-5

CDR3aa: CAWRGQEAFF
CDR3nt: TGTGCCTGGAGAGGCCAAGAAGCTTTCTTT
d_gene: NA
abundance: NA
v_gene: TRBV30
j_gene: TRBJ1-1

CDR3aa: CASSPEPGRVGGNLFF
CDR3nt: TGTGCCAGCAGTCCCGAACCGGGGCGCGTCGGTGGAAACCTGTTTTTT
d_gene: NA
abundance: NA
v_gene: TRBV28
j_gene: TRBJ1-4

CDR3aa: CASSLTGGTEAFF
CDR3nt: TGTGCCAGCAGTCTTACAGGGGGCACTGAAGCTTTCTTT
d_gene: TRBD1
abundance: few
v_gene: TRBV2
j_gene: TRBJ1-1

CDR3aa: CASSIVGGSQPQHF
CDR3nt: TGTGCCAGTAGTATAGTAGGGGGTAGTCAGCCCCAGCATTTT
d_gene: NA
abundance: many
v_gene: TRBV19
j_gene: TRBJ1-5

CDR3aa: CASSLFLGETQYF
CDR3nt: TGTGCCAGCAGTTTATTCCTCGGCGAGACCCAGTACTTC
d_gene: NA
abundance: many
v_gene: TRBV12-3/TRBV12-4
j_gene: TRBJ2-5

CDR3aa: CASSLRDEQFF
CDR3nt: TGTGCCAGCAGCTTGAGGGATGAGCAGTTCTTC
d_gene: NA
abundance: many
v_gene: TRBV28
j_gene: TRBJ2-1

CDR3aa: CASSYAREQFF
CDR3nt: TGTGCCAGCAGTTACGCGAGGGAGCAGTTCTTC
d_gene: NA
abundance: many
v_gene: TRBV6-2/TRBV6-3
j_gene: TRBJ2-1

CDR3aa: CASSQDSGRNTEAFF
CDR3nt: TGCGCCAGCAGCCAAGATTCAGGGCGAAACACTGAAGCTTTCTTT
d_gene: NA
abundance: NA
v_gene: TRBV4-3
j_gene: TRBJ1-1

CDR3aa: CASSLFPSSSNTGELFF
CDR3nt: TGTGCCAGCAGCTTGTTTCCTAGCAGTTCGAACACCGGGGAGCTGTTTTTT
d_gene: NA
abundance: many
v_gene: TRBV5-4
j_gene: TRBJ2-2

CDR3aa: CASSPGQSPWREQYF
CDR3nt: TGTGCCAGCAGCCCCGGACAGAGCCCGTGGAGAGAGCAGTACTTC
d_gene: NA
abundance: many
v_gene: TRBV11-2
j_gene: TRBJ2-7

CDR3aa: CASSGITSGRPGYEQYF
CDR3nt: TGTGCCAGTAGCGGCATTACGAGCGGGAGGCCGGGCTACGAGCAGTACTTC
d_gene: TRBD2
abundance: NA
v_gene: TRBV19
j_gene: TRBJ2-7

CDR3aa: CASSSSLPGQGPEQYF
CDR3nt: TGTGCCAGCAGTTCCTCCCTGCCGGGACAGGGGCCCGAGCAGTACTTC
d_gene: TRBD1
abundance: many
v_gene: TRBV12-3/TRBV12-4
j_gene: TRBJ2-7

CDR3aa: CAWSSDRVLDTQYF
CDR3nt: TGTGCCTGGAGTTCTGACAGGGTACTAGATACGCAGTATTTT
d_gene: TRBD1
abundance: many
v_gene: TRBV30
j_gene: TRBJ2-3

CDR3aa: CSAKKRRVLDYTF
CDR3nt: TGCAGTGCTAAAAAACGGCGGGTCCTGGACTACACCTTC
d_gene: NA
abundance: NA
v_gene: TRBV20-1
j_gene: TRBJ1-2

CDR3aa: CASSMGNSQETQYF
CDR3nt: TGTGCCAGTAGTATGGGGAACAGCCAAGAGACCCAGTACTTC
d_gene: NA
abundance: many
v_gene: TRBV19
j_gene: TRBJ2-5

CDR3aa: CASSANTEAFF
CDR3nt: TGTGCCAGCAGCGCTAACACTGAAGCTTTCTTT
d_gene: NA
abundance: few
v_gene: TRBV5-4
j_gene: TRBJ1-1

CDR3aa: CAGSPTLVVSHEQFF
CDR3nt: TGTGCCGGCAGCCCAACCCTAGTGGTTTCTCATGAGCAGTTCTTC
d_gene: NA
abundance: once
v_gene: TRBV11-2
j_gene: TRBJ2-1

CDR3aa: CSVRTSVYNEQYF
CDR3nt: TGCAGCGTCCGGACTAGCGTCTACAACGAGCAGTACTTC
d_gene: TRBD2
abundance: few
v_gene: TRBV29-1
j_gene: TRBJ2-7

CDR3aa: CASSLYSGANVLTF
CDR3nt: TGCGCCAGCAGCCTTTACTCTGGGGCCAACGTCCTGACTTTC
d_gene: NA
abundance: many
v_gene: TRBV5-1
j_gene: TRBJ2-6

CDR3aa: CASSQEVKTGVSGYTF
CDR3nt: TGCGCCAGCAGCCAAGAAGTTAAGACAGGAGTTAGCGGCTACACCTTC
d_gene: NA
abundance: NA
v_gene: TRBV4-1
j_gene: TRBJ1-2

CDR3aa: CAKAEGTDTQYF
CDR3nt: TGTGCCAAAGCGGAGGGCACAGATACGCAGTATTTT
d_gene: NA
abundance: many
v_gene: TRBV2
j_gene: TRBJ2-3

CDR3aa: CASSLGQTAKNIQYF
CDR3nt: TGTGCCAGCAGCTTGGGGCAGACAGCCAAAAACATTCAGTACTTC
d_gene: NA
abundance: many
v_gene: TRBV5-8
j_gene: TRBJ2-4

CDR3aa: CASNYAGWRDTQYF
CDR3nt: TGTGCCAGCAATTACGCTGGATGGCGAGATACGCAGTATTTT
d_gene: NA
abundance: few
v_gene: TRBV6-6
j_gene: TRBJ2-3

CDR3aa: CSASDRGGPTGELFF
CDR3nt: TGCAGTGCTAGTGACAGGGGTGGACCCACCGGGGAGCTGTTTTTT
d_gene: TRBD1
abundance: many
v_gene: TRBV20-1
j_gene: TRBJ2-2

CDR3aa: CASSLDGTDTQYF
CDR3nt: TGTGCCAGCAGCTTAGATGGAACAGATACGCAGTATTTT
d_gene: NA
abundance: many
v_gene: TRBV7-8
j_gene: TRBJ2-3

CDR3aa: CASAPEGAMNTEAFF
CDR3nt: TGCGCCAGCGCCCCCGAGGGAGCGATGAACACTGAAGCTTTCTTT
d_gene: NA
abundance: many
v_gene: TRBV5-1
j_gene: TRBJ1-1

CDR3aa: CASSVEASSYEQYF
CDR3nt: TGTGCCAGCAGCGTAGAGGCCAGCTCCTACGAGCAGTACTTC
d_gene: NA
abundance: many
v_gene: TRBV9
j_gene: TRBJ2-7

CDR3aa: CSARAGLDYEQYF
CDR3nt: TGCAGTGCTAGAGCTGGTCTGGACTACGAGCAGTACTTC
d_gene: NA
abundance: many
v_gene: TRBV20-1
j_gene: TRBJ2-7

CDR3aa: CASSQDRVVNTEAFF
CDR3nt: TGTGCCAGCAGCCAAGATCGAGTAGTTAACACTGAAGCTTTCTTT
d_gene: NA
abundance: many
v_gene: TRBV3-1
j_gene: TRBJ1-1

CDR3aa: CASSLLLAGGLDEQYF
CDR3nt: TGTGCCAGCAGCTTACTCCTAGCGGGAGGTTTGGACGAGCAGTACTTC
d_gene: TRBD2
abundance: many
v_gene: TRBV7-2
j_gene: TRBJ2-7

CDR3aa: CASSEQGSYSTDTQYF
CDR3nt: TGTGCCAGCAGTGAACAGGGGTCGTATAGCACAGATACGCAGTATTTT
d_gene: NA
abundance: many
v_gene: TRBV2
j_gene: TRBJ2-3

CDR3aa: CASSFTGTGSQELFF
CDR3nt: TGTGCCAGCAGTTTCACCGGGACAGGGAGTCAGGAGCTGTTTTTT
d_gene: TRBD1
abundance: many
v_gene: TRBV28
j_gene: TRBJ2-2

CDR3aa: CASSVAVREDYPSGANVLTF
CDR3nt: TGTGCCAGCAGCGTAGCTGTTAGGGAGGATTACCCCTCTGGGGCCAACGTCCTGACTTTC
d_gene: NA
abundance: many
v_gene: TRBV9
j_gene: TRBJ2-6

CDR3aa: CASSPQTARYANTGELFF
CDR3nt: TGTGCCAGCTCACCACAGACTGCCCGGTATGCGAACACCGGGGAGCTGTTTTTT
d_gene: NA
abundance: many
v_gene: TRBV18
j_gene: TRBJ2-2